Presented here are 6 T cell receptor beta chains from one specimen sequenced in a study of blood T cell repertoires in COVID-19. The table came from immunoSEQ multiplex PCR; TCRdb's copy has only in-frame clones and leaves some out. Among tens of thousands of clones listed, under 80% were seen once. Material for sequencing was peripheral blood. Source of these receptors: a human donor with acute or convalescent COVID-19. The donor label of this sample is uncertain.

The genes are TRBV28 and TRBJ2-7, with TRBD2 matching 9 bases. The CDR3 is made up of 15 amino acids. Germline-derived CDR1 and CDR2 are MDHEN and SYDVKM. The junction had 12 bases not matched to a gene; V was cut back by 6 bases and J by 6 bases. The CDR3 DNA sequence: TGTGCCAGCAGCCCAAGGGGACTAGCTTCGGGCGAGCAGTACTTC. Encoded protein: CASSPRGLASGEQYF.

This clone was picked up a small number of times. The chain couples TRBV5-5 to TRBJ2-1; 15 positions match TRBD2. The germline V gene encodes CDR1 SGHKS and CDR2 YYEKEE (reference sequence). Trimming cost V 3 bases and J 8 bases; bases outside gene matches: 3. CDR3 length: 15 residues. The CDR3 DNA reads TGTGCCAGCAGCTGGGGACTAGCGGGAGGCTATGAGCAGTTCTTC. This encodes CASSWGLAGGYEQFF. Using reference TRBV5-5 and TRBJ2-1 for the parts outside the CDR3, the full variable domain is DAGVTQSPTHLIKTRGQQVTLRCSPISGHKSVSWYQQVLGQGPQFIFQYYEKEERGRGNFPDRFSARQFPNYSSELNVNALLLGDSALYLCASSWGLAGGYEQFFGPGTRLTVL.

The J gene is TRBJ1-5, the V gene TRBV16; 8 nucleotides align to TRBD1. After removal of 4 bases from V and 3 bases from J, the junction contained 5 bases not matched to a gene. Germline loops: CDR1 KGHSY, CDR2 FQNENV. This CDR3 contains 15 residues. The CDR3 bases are TGTGCCAGCAGCCCAAGGACAGGGTTCAATCAGCCCCAGCATTTT. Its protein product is CASSPRTGFNQPQHF.

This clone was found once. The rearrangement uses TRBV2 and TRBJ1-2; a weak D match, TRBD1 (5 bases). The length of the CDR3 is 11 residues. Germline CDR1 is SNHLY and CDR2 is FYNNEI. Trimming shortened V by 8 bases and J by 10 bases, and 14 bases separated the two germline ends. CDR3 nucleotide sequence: TGTGCCAGCGGGGCGGGAGGGACCTACACCTTC. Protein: CASGAGGTYTF.

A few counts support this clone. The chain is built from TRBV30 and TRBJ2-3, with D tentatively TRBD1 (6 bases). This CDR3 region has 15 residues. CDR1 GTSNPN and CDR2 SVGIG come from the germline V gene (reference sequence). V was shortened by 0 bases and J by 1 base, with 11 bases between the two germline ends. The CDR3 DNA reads TGTGCCTGGAGTGTACGAGGGGGTGGCACAGATACGCAGTATTTT. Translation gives CAWSVRGGGTDTQYF.

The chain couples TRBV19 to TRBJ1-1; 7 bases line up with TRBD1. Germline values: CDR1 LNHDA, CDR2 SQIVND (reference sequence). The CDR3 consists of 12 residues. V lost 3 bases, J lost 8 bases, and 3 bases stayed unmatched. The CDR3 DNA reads TGTGCCAGTAGTATTGCGACAGGGGAAGCTTTCTTT. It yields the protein CASSIATGEAFF. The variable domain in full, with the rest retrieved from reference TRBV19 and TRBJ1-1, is DGGITQSPKYLFRKEGQNVTLSCEQNLNHDAMYWYRQDPGQGLRLIYYSQIVNDFQKGDIAEGYSVSREKKESFPLTVTSAQKNPTAFYLCASSIATGEAFFGQGTRLTVV.